This TCR beta chain appears in the sequencing data of a study of shared clonotypes between healthy human individuals. Across the whole study: Donor ages ranged 18 to 49 years: a couple of women, a few men.

The authors ran the assay at deep level. Source study methods: Junction-only sequences without quality scores were provided by ImmunoSEQ, so filtering was different. Clones were sequenced by immunoSEQ multiplex PCR, and TCRdb holds only the in-frame ones, with some missing. V and J calls and clone size are given by that table; D and trimming were obtained from the DNA. The sample includes 1,500,000 or so clones, less than 99% seen only once; the top ten take about 0.34%. In the CD4+ fraction, cells were divided into CD45RA+ naive and CD45RA-negative memory subsets. The sequencing input was naive CD4+ T cells sorted from blood. Sample subset: CD45RA+ positively selected. This sequence was found in a man aged 25-45 years in good health.

The CDR3 region has the DNA TGTGCCAGCAGTCCCGGGACAGGTTGGCGTGGAGATACGCAGTATTTT. Its protein is CASSPGTGWRGDTQYF. V usage is TRBV27 and J usage is TRBJ2-3; TRBD1 aligns across 8 bases. Germline CDR1 MNHEY, CDR2 SMNVEV (reference sequence). The CDR3 runs to 16 residues. With V trimmed by 5 bases and J by 5 bases, 12 bases remained unmatched.